This TCR beta chain appears in the sequencing data of a study of Graves' ophthalmopathy and Graves' hyperthyroidism. This clonotype was observed a few times. What it binds is unknown. Patients were excluded if they had other autoimmune diseases or uncontrolled infections, and likewise if pregnancy or lactation applied. Thyroid ultrasound, orbital computed tomography, TRAb, serum thyroxine and clinical symptoms formed the basis of diagnosis. Fresh peripheral blood, approximately 10 ml, was the PBMC source. Amplification of TCR beta CDR3 regions used RNA transcripts. Investigators did first-round RT-PCR with HTBI primers, then second-round multiplex PCR. TCRdb itself ran the multiplex PCR reads through MiXCR, one entry per CDR3 protein. The sample consists of a few hundred thousand distinct CDR3 sequences, roughly a sixth of them appearing once. The germline gives CDR1 MNHEY, CDR2 SMNVEV (reference sequence). The CDR3 contains 12 residues. V lost 6 bases, J lost 4 bases, and 9 bases lay in between.

Study outcomes and limitations: In predicting ophthalmopathy progression, the model reached around 66% sensitivity and 72.22% specificity.

Specimen: peripheral blood. This sequence was found in an adult woman with stable Graves' hyperthyroidism. The chain joins TRBV27 to TRBJ1-2; TRBD1 might be the D (6 bases). The CDR3 reads CASRTGTYGYTF. The CDR3 coding sequence is TGTGCCAGCAGAACAGGGACCTATGGCTACACCTTC.